The rows below give T cell receptor beta chains drawn from one sample of a study of naive and memory T cell subsets. TCRdb independently ran MiXCR on the UMI-ligation and nested PCR reads; one entry per CDR3 protein. The data hold approximately 150,000 distinct CDR3 sequences, with about a fifth observed a single time. Material for sequencing was naive CD8+ T cells from blood. Every receptor here comes from a human donor in good health. Each CDR3 is given with its conserved first and last residue. The D gene is left open where the match is weak. Size values are once, few and many counts, or a class for expanded clones, and some rows have none.

length: 11; J: TRBJ2-5; size: .; V: TRBV2; D: .; CDR3: CATDTQETQYF; DNA: TGTGCCACCGACACGCAAGAGACCCAGTACTTC
length: 14; J: TRBJ2-1; size: few; V: TRBV7-9; D: .; CDR3: CASLTVTSYNEQFF; DNA: TGTGCCAGCTTGACAGTCACGTCCTACAATGAGCAGTTCTTC
length: 13; J: TRBJ2-7; size: .; V: TRBV27; D: .; CDR3: CASSFRPSHEQYF; DNA: TGTGCCAGCAGTTTTCGTCCCTCACACGAGCAGTACTTC
length: 14; J: TRBJ2-7; size: .; V: TRBV28; D: .; CDR3: CASSLRPGGHEQYF; DNA: TGTGCCAGCAGTTTAAGGCCAGGGGGGCACGAGCAGTACTTC
length: 13; J: TRBJ2-1; size: few; V: TRBV30; D: TRBD2; CDR3: CAWSVWGGNEQFF; DNA: TGTGCCTGGAGTGTATGGGGGGGCAATGAGCAGTTCTTC
length: 13; J: TRBJ2-7; size: few; V: TRBV4-1; D: .; CDR3: CASSQEKAYEQYF; DNA: TGCGCCAGCAGCCAAGAGAAGGCCTACGAGCAGTACTTC
length: 13; J: TRBJ2-2; size: few; V: TRBV12-3/TRBV12-4; D: .; CDR3: CASSSSATGELFF; DNA: TGTGCCAGCAGTTCCTCGGCCACCGGGGAGCTGTTTTTT
length: 19; J: TRBJ2-2; size: few; V: TRBV7-8; D: .; CDR3: CASSLAWSDHPLNTGELFF; DNA: TGTGCCAGCAGCTTAGCCTGGTCAGATCACCCCTTAAACACCGGGGAGCTGTTTTTT
length: 13; J: TRBJ1-5; size: few; V: TRBV6-5; D: .; CDR3: CASSPTEFKPQHF; DNA: TGTGCCAGCAGCCCGACAGAGTTTAAGCCCCAGCATTTT
length: 17; J: TRBJ2-2; size: few; V: TRBV4-1; D: .; CDR3: CASSQEVRDPYTGELFF; DNA: TGCGCCAGCAGCCAAGAGGTTAGGGACCCTTACACCGGGGAGCTGTTTTTT
length: 17; J: TRBJ2-2; size: .; V: TRBV9; D: .; CDR3: CASSLGETGFWIGELFF; DNA: TGTGCCAGCAGCCTAGGGGAAACAGGGTTTTGGATCGGGGAGCTGTTTTTT
length: 13; J: TRBJ2-2; size: few; V: TRBV29-1; D: .; CDR3: CSVEAKYTGELFF; DNA: TGCAGCGTTGAAGCGAAGTACACCGGGGAGCTGTTTTTT
length: 14; J: TRBJ1-1; size: .; V: TRBV6-6; D: .; CDR3: CASRDGTGNPEAFF; DNA: TGTGCCAGCAGGGACGGGACGGGAAACCCTGAAGCTTTCTTT
length: 16; J: TRBJ2-2; size: .; V: TRBV28; D: TRBD2; CDR3: CAISPGLAGKTGELFF; DNA: TGTGCCATCTCTCCGGGACTAGCGGGAAAAACCGGGGAGCTGTTTTTT
length: 12; J: TRBJ2-1; size: .; V: TRBV12-5; D: .; CDR3: CASGLGNNEQFF; DNA: TGTGCTAGTGGTTTGGGAAACAATGAGCAGTTCTTC
length: 16; J: TRBJ2-7; size: few; V: TRBV20-1; D: TRBD1; CDR3: CSARRKDRGNIYEQYF; DNA: TGCAGTGCTAGGAGAAAAGACAGGGGGAATATCTACGAGCAGTACTTC
length: 14; J: TRBJ2-5; size: .; V: TRBV30; D: TRBD2; CDR3: CAWSWGEGPETQYF; DNA: TGTGCCTGGAGTTGGGGGGAGGGCCCTGAGACCCAGTACTTC
length: 15; J: TRBJ2-1; size: few; V: TRBV10-3; D: TRBD2; CDR3: CAISEGGSSYNEQFF; DNA: TGTGCCATCAGTGAGGGCGGGAGCTCCTACAATGAGCAGTTCTTC
length: 16; J: TRBJ2-1; size: few; V: TRBV7-9; D: .; CDR3: CASSSPGQGALNEQFF; DNA: TGTGCCAGCAGCTCACCGGGACAAGGTGCCCTCAATGAGCAGTTCTTC
length: 13; J: TRBJ1-5; size: few; V: TRBV11-2; D: .; CDR3: CAKLGNSNQPQHF; DNA: TGTGCCAAACTGGGTAATAGCAATCAGCCCCAGCATTTT
length: 14; J: TRBJ2-3; size: few; V: TRBV27; D: .; CDR3: CASSLAADTDTQYF; DNA: TGTGCCAGCAGTTTGGCGGCCGACACAGATACGCAGTATTTT
length: 14; J: TRBJ2-1; size: few; V: TRBV27; D: .; CDR3: CATTWGANYNEQFF; DNA: TGTGCCACCACGTGGGGGGCTAACTACAATGAGCAGTTCTTC
length: 14; J: TRBJ2-1; size: .; V: TRBV15; D: TRBD1; CDR3: CATSRDRTYNEQFF; DNA: TGTGCCACCAGCCGGGACAGGACCTACAATGAGCAGTTCTTC
length: 16; J: TRBJ1-5; size: many; V: TRBV2; D: TRBD1; CDR3: CASSESQGAHNQPQHF; DNA: TGTGCCAGCAGTGAATCGCAGGGGGCTCACAATCAGCCCCAGCATTTT
length: 15; J: TRBJ2-1; size: .; V: TRBV25-1; D: .; CDR3: CASSEYWPDYNEQFF; DNA: TGTGCCAGCAGTGAATATTGGCCGGACTACAATGAGCAGTTCTTC
length: 13; J: TRBJ2-3; size: few; V: TRBV5-1; D: .; CDR3: CASSLTSLDTQYF; DNA: TGCGCCAGCAGCTTGACGAGCTTGGATACGCAGTATTTT
length: 16; J: TRBJ1-5; size: few; V: TRBV4-1; D: .; CDR3: CASSHPQGEPNQPQHF; DNA: TGCGCCAGCAGCCATCCACAGGGTGAACCCAATCAGCCCCAGCATTTT
length: 15; J: TRBJ2-1; size: .; V: TRBV28; D: .; CDR3: CASIPTSSPHNEQFF; DNA: TGTGCCAGCATTCCAACTAGTTCCCCACACAATGAGCAGTTCTTC
length: 14; J: TRBJ2-7; size: few; V: TRBV28; D: TRBD1; CDR3: CASSRTGVNYEQYF; DNA: TGTGCCAGCAGTCGAACAGGGGTGAACTACGAGCAGTACTTC
length: 15; J: TRBJ2-1; size: few; V: TRBV19; D: .; CDR3: CASSIIRTPHNEQFF; DNA: TGTGCCAGTAGTATCATCCGGACACCGCACAATGAGCAGTTCTTC
length: 15; J: TRBJ2-3; size: few; V: TRBV18; D: .; CDR3: CASSPWWESEDTQYF; DNA: TGTGCCAGCTCACCATGGTGGGAGTCGGAAGATACGCAGTATTTT
length: 14; J: TRBJ2-2; size: .; V: TRBV12-3/TRBV12-4; D: .; CDR3: CASSGSENTGELFF; DNA: TGTGCCAGCAGTGGGTCAGAAAACACCGGGGAGCTGTTTTTT
length: 16; J: TRBJ2-5; size: .; V: TRBV18; D: TRBD1; CDR3: CASSPRTGGEGETQYF; DNA: TGTGCCAGCTCACCACGGACAGGGGGCGAAGGGGAGACCCAGTACTTC
length: 15; J: TRBJ2-7; size: .; V: TRBV2; D: TRBD2; CDR3: CASSVLAGGPYEQYF; DNA: TGTGCCAGCAGTGTTCTAGCGGGAGGGCCCTACGAGCAGTACTTC
length: 15; J: TRBJ2-7; size: .; V: TRBV28; D: TRBD1; CDR3: CASTSLVGTGYEQYF; DNA: TGTGCCAGCACCTCCCTCGTGGGGACAGGTTACGAGCAGTACTTC
length: 12; J: TRBJ2-5; size: few; V: TRBV5-6; D: .; CDR3: CASSDRLKTQYF; DNA: TGTGCCAGCAGCGACAGGCTGAAGACCCAGTACTTC
length: 10; J: TRBJ2-7; size: .; V: TRBV2; D: .; CDR3: CASRGYEQYF; DNA: TGTGCCAGCAGAGGCTACGAGCAGTACTTC
length: 16; J: TRBJ2-1; size: .; V: TRBV2; D: TRBD2; CDR3: CASSELPSGVNNEQFF; DNA: TGTGCCAGCAGTGAACTCCCTAGCGGGGTCAACAATGAGCAGTTCTTC
length: 16; J: TRBJ2-2; size: .; V: TRBV27; D: TRBD1; CDR3: CASSLGQATNTGELFF; DNA: TGTGCCAGCAGTCTCGGACAGGCTACGAACACCGGGGAGCTGTTTTTT
length: 19; J: TRBJ1-5; size: .; V: TRBV20-1; D: .; CDR3: CSARSGPTGFVLRDQPQHF; DNA: TGCAGTGCTAGATCGGGTCCCACAGGGTTTGTTCTTCGGGATCAGCCCCAGCATTTT
length: 16; J: TRBJ2-1; size: few; V: TRBV7-9; D: .; CDR3: CASSLGSPSSYNEQFF; DNA: TGTGCCAGCAGCTTAGGCAGTCCGAGCTCCTACAATGAGCAGTTCTTC
length: 16; J: TRBJ2-3; size: few; V: TRBV5-1; D: .; CDR3: CASSSKAGAITDTQYF; DNA: TGCGCCAGCAGCTCCAAAGCAGGGGCTATCACAGATACGCAGTATTTT
length: 16; J: TRBJ2-2; size: .; V: TRBV12-3/TRBV12-4; D: TRBD1; CDR3: CASSSGQGVGTGELFF; DNA: TGTGCCAGCAGTTCCGGACAGGGGGTGGGCACCGGGGAGCTGTTTTTT
length: 15; J: TRBJ2-7; size: .; V: TRBV2; D: .; CDR3: CASSEDTGVSYEQYF; DNA: TGTGCCAGCAGTGAAGACACGGGGGTATCCTACGAGCAGTACTTC
length: 14; J: TRBJ1-3; size: few; V: TRBV12-3/TRBV12-4; D: .; CDR3: CASTLVVGGNTIYF; DNA: TGTGCCAGCACCCTGGTAGTGGGAGGAAACACCATATATTTT
length: 13; J: TRBJ1-2; size: once; V: TRBV25-1; D: TRBD1; CDR3: CASSPGGREGYTF; DNA: TGTGCCAGCTCACCAGGGGGCCGGGAGGGCTACACCTTC
length: 14; J: TRBJ2-5; size: .; V: TRBV3-1; D: .; CDR3: CASSHWGEQETQYF; DNA: TGTGCCAGCAGCCACTGGGGAGAGCAAGAGACCCAGTACTTC
length: 14; J: TRBJ2-7; size: .; V: TRBV9; D: TRBD1; CDR3: CASSGRDSSYEQYF; DNA: TGTGCCAGCAGCGGAAGGGACAGCTCCTACGAGCAGTACTTC
length: 16; J: TRBJ2-1; size: .; V: TRBV6-2/TRBV6-3; D: TRBD2; CDR3: CASSYVMTSGYNEQFF; DNA: TGTGCCAGCAGTTACGTTATGACTAGCGGATACAATGAGCAGTTCTTC
length: 14; J: TRBJ1-5; size: .; V: TRBV6-5; D: .; CDR3: CASSPGRSNQPQHF; DNA: TGTGCCAGCAGCCCCGGACGGAGCAATCAGCCCCAGCATTTT
length: 16; J: TRBJ2-5; size: few; V: TRBV28; D: .; CDR3: CASSPTGSLYQETQYF; DNA: TGTGCCAGCAGCCCCACAGGGTCCCTGTACCAAGAGACCCAGTACTTC
length: 12; J: TRBJ1-1; size: .; V: TRBV19; D: TRBD1; CDR3: CASQTGVTEAFF; DNA: TGTGCCAGTCAGACAGGGGTCACTGAAGCTTTCTTT
length: 13; J: TRBJ1-2; size: .; V: TRBV29-1; D: .; CDR3: CSVSRGEDYGYTF; DNA: TGCAGCGTCTCCAGGGGAGAGGACTATGGCTACACCTTC
length: 11; J: TRBJ1-1; size: few; V: TRBV7-2; D: .; CDR3: CASSSRPEAFF; DNA: TGTGCCAGCAGTTCGAGGCCTGAAGCTTTCTTT